The text below deals with one T cell receptor (beta chain). This specimen belongs to a study of T cell changes during pregnancy in multiple sclerosis. TCRdb's table, derived via immunoSEQ multiplex PCR, lists solely in-frame clones and lacks some. The sample lists tens of thousands of clones, about 91% occurring once. This CDR3 region has 11 residues. Trimming took off 6 bases at V and 5 bases at J, with 8 bases between the two ends. The V gene's germline CDR1 is SGHRS and CDR2 YFSETQ. This receptor was obtained from a female donor with multiple sclerosis, enrolled in a pregnancy study. This chain uses TRBV5-1 with TRBJ2-5; no firm D call. The starting material was CD4+ T cells from peripheral blood mononuclear cells, obtained in the second trimester of pregnancy. Here the CDR3 reads CASTYSETQYF. In DNA form, the CDR3 reads TGCGCCAGCACGTACAGCGAGACCCAGTACTTC.